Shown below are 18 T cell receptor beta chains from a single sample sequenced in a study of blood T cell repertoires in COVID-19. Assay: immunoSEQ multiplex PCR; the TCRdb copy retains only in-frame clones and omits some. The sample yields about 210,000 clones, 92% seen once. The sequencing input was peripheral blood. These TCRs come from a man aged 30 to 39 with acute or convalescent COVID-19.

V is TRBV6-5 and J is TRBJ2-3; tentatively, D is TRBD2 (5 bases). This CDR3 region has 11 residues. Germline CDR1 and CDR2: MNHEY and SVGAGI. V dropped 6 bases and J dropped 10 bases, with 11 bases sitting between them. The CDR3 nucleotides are TGTGCCAGCAGCCCCCACGGGGCGCAGTATTTT. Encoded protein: CASSPHGAQYF.

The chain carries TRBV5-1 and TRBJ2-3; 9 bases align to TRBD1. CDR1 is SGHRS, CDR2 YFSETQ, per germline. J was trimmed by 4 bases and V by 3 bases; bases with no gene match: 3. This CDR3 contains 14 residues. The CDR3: CASSWGQGADTQYF. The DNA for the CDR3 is TGCGCCAGCAGCTGGGGACAGGGAGCAGATACGCAGTATTTT.

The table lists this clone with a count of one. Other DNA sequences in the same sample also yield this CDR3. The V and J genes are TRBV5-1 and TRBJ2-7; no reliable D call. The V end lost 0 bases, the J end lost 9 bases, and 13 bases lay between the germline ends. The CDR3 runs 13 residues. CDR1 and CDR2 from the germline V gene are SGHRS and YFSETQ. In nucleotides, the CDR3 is TGCGCCAGCAGCTTGGGGGCCTTGGCTGGGCAGTACTTC. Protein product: CASSLGALAGQYF.

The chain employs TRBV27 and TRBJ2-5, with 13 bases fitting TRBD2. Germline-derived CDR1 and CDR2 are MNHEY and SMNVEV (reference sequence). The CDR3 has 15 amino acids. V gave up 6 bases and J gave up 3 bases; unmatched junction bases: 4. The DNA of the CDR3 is TGTGCCAGCAGCTCCGGGACTAGCGGGGAAGAGACCCAGTACTTC. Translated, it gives CASSSGTSGEETQYF.

CDR3 bases: TGTGCCACCATCAGGACGAGGGGGTCAAGGCACTATGGCTACACCTTC. Translation: CATIRTRGSRHYGYTF. The chain joins TRBV24-1 to TRBJ1-2; D is possibly TRBD1 (6 bases). The CDR3 is made up of 16 amino acids. V was shortened by 8 bases and J by 3 bases, with 21 bases between the two germline ends. Germline V lookup: CDR1 KGHDR, CDR2 SFDVKD.

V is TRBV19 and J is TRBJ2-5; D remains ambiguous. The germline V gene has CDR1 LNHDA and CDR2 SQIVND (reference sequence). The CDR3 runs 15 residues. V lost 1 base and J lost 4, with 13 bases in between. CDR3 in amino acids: CASSIGGLTAETQYF. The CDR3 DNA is TGTGCCAGTAGTATAGGTGGCCTCACCGCAGAGACCCAGTACTTC.

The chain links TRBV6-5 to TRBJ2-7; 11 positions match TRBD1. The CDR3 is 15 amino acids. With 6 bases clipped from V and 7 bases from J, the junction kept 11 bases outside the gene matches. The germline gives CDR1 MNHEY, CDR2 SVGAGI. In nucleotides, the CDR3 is TGTGCCAGCAGCCTCCATGGACAGGGGGCAAGGGAGCAGTACTTC. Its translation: CASSLHGQGAREQYF.

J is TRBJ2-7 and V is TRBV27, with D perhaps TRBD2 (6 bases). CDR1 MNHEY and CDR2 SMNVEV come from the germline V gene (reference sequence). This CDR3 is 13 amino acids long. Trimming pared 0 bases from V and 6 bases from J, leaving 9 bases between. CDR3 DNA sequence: TGTGCCAGCAGTTTATCGGCGGGATTCGAGCAGTACTTC. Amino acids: CASSLSAGFEQYF.

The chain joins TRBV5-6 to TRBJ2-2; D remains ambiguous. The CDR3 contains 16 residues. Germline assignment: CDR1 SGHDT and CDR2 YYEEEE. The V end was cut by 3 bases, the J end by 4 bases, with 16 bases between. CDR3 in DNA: TGTGCCAGCAGCTCACTCAGGCGTCGCACCACCGGGGAGCTGTTTTTT. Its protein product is CASSSLRRRTTGELFF.

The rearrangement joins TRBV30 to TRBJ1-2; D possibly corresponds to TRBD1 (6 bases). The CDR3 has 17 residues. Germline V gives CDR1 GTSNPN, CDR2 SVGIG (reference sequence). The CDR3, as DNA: TGTGCTCAAAAGGAGGACCGAGGGGGAGAAGCGAACTATGGCTACACCTTC. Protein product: CAQKEDRGGEANYGYTF.

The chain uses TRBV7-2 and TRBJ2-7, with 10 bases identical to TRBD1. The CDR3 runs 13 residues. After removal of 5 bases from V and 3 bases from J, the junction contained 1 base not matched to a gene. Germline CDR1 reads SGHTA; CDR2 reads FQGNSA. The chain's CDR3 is CASSRDRGYEQYF. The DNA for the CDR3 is TGTGCCAGCAGCCGGGACAGGGGCTACGAGCAGTACTTC.

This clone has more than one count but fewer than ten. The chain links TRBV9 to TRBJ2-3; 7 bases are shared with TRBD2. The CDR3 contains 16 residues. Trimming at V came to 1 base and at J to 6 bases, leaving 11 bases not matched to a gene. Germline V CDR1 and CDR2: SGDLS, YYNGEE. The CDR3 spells CASSVSKAGSGDTQYF. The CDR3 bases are TGTGCCAGCAGCGTATCGAAAGCGGGGAGTGGGGATACGCAGTATTTT.

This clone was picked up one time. The chain's CDR3 is CASSVSIVSGGSGETQYF. The CDR3 DNA follows: TGTGCCAGCAGCGTATCCATCGTGAGCGGGGGGTCAGGAGAGACCCAGTACTTC. The J gene is TRBJ2-5, the V gene TRBV9, with 9 bases that match TRBD2. V lost 1 base and J lost 4; bases outside the gene matches: 14. CDR3 length: 18 amino acids. Germline CDR1 and CDR2: SGDLS and YYNGEE.

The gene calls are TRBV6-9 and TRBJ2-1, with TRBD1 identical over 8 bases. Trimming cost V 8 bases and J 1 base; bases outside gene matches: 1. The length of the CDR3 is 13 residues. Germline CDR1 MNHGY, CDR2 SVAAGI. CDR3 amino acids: CASGQGSYNEQFF. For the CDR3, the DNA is TGTGCCAGCGGACAGGGATCCTACAATGAGCAGTTCTTC.

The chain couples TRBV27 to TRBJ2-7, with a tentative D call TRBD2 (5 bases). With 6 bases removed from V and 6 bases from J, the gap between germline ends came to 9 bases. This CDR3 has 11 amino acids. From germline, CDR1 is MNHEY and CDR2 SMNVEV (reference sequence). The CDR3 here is CASSLAGEQYF. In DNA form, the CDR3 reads TGTGCCAGCAGCCTAGCCGGCGAGCAGTACTTC.

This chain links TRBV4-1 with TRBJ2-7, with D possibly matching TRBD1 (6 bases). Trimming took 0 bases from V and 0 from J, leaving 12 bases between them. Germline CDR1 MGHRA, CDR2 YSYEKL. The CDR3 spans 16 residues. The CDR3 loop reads CASSQDPDRSSYEQYF. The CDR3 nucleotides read TGCGCCAGCAGCCAAGATCCAGACAGGAGCTCCTACGAGCAGTACTTC.

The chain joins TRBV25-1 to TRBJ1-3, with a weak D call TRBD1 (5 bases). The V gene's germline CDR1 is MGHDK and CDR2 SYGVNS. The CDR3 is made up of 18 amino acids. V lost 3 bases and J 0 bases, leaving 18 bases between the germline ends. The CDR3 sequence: CASSDHWGGRVSGNTIYF. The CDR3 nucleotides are TGTGCCAGCAGTGACCACTGGGGGGGACGGGTCTCTGGAAACACCATATATTTT.

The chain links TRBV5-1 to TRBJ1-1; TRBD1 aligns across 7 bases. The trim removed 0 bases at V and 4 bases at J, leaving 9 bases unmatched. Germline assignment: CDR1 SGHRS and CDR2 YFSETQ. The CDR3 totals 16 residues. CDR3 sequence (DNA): TGCGCCAGCAGCTTGGTAGGGGACAGAGCAGCCACTGAAGCTTTCTTT. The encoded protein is CASSLVGDRAATEAFF.